The table lists the clone carrying this T cell receptor (beta chain) with a few counts. Its specificity is not known. The authors gated naive CD8 T cells as CD8+CD4-CCR7+CD45RA+ for sorting. The trim removed 2 bases at V and 6 bases at J, leaving 4 bases unmatched. This CDR3 contains 14 residues. The germline V gene has CDR1 SGHRS and CDR2 YFSETQ. These data belong to a study of molecular identifiers for immune sequencing clone quantification. Previously described methods with listed TCR primers produced the bulk TCR libraries. TCRdb independently ran MiXCR on the PCR reads; one entry per CDR3 protein. This sample yields about 330,000 distinct CDR3 sequences, of which over 20% are seen a single time; 0.74% belongs to the top ten. Study observations and caveats: In cases of identical TCR molecules sharing a barcode, highly expanded clone sizes could be underestimated. Clones exceeding 20 RNA copies carried over 97% of effector molecules but under 1% of naive-cell molecules.

The sequenced sample was naive CD8+ T cells from blood, with Jurkat cell RNA spiked in. The sample's subset: FACS-sorted CD8+CD4-CCR7+CD45RA+ naive T cells. The origin of this receptor is a human donor in good health. Some libraries in this study had Jurkat cell RNA spiked in. This chain links TRBV5-1 with TRBJ2-7; the match to TRBD2 covers 11 bases. CDR3: CASSFLGLAGEQYF. The DNA for the CDR3 is TGCGCCAGCAGCTTCCTAGGACTAGCGGGCGAGCAGTACTTC.